The 2 T cell receptor beta chains given below trace back to one sample, sequenced in a study of Ad26.COV2.S vaccination and SARS-CoV-2 variants. Treatment: about 20 received Ad26.COV2.S at low or high dose, single or two shots; about 5 received placebo; per-sample allocation not given. Sample collection was performed on day 63 after the first vaccine or placebo injection. Some clones are missing from TCRdb's copy, which holds only in-frame ones; the method was immunoSEQ multiplex PCR. The table records about 680,000 clones, roughly 90% of them present only once. Specimen: peripheral blood, collected in a trial of Ad26.COV2.S vaccine versus placebo. These receptors originate from a person between 18 and 59 years old who received the Ad26.COV2.S COVID-19 vaccine or a placebo.

The gene calls are TRBV7-9 and TRBJ1-6; D possibly corresponds to TRBD1 (6 bases). The CDR3 has 15 amino acids. CDR1 SEHNR and CDR2 FQNEAQ come from the germline V gene (reference sequence). The V gene lost 3 bases and the J gene lost 7 bases, with 13 bases spanning the gap. CDR3 nucleotide sequence: TGTGCCAGCAGCTTCGGGGGCACAGAGAATTCACCCCTCCACTTT. Translating gives CASSFGGTENSPLHF.

The chain carries TRBV18 and TRBJ1-5; TRBD1 agrees at 7 bases. V trimming: 0 bases; J trimming: 7 bases; junction bases outside the gene matches: 15. Per the germline V gene, CDR1 is KGHSH and CDR2 is LQKENI. The CDR3 is made up of 18 amino acids. CDR3 amino acids: CASSPPSRGERINQPQHF. CDR3 DNA: TGTGCCAGCTCACCACCGAGCAGGGGGGAGAGAATCAACCAGCCCCAGCATTTT.